These T cell receptor beta chains were read from a single sample in a study of cytomegalovirus exposure and HLA in healthy donors. Profiling relied on immunoSEQ multiplex PCR, and the TCRdb table lists in-frame clones only, not all of them. The repertoire table contains about 210,000 clones. The specimen sequenced was PBMCs. Source of these receptors: a woman aged 30 to 39 in good health and CMV-seropositive. Both conserved end residues are part of each CDR3. D genes are given only for firm matches.

v_gene: TRBV23-1; d_gene: NA; j_gene: TRBJ2-1; CDR3nt: TGCGCCAGCAGTCAAAGTATGGCTTCACGCTGTTACAATGAGCAGTTCTTC; CDR3aa: CASSQSMASRCYNEQFF
v_gene: TRBV2; d_gene: NA; j_gene: TRBJ2-5; CDR3nt: TGTGCCAGCAGGTCGGGTTTCCAAGAGACCCAGTACTTC; CDR3aa: CASRSGFQETQYF
v_gene: TRBV29-1; d_gene: TRBD1; j_gene: TRBJ2-7; CDR3nt: TGCAGCGTTGAGGGTGGCCGGACAGGGTCAGATGAGCAGTACTTC; CDR3aa: CSVEGGRTGSDEQYF
v_gene: TRBV7-7; d_gene: NA; j_gene: TRBJ2-2; CDR3nt: TGTGCCAGCAGCTTAATCACCGGGGCGAACACCGGGGAGCTGTTTTTT; CDR3aa: CASSLITGANTGELFF
v_gene: TRBV5-1; d_gene: TRBD1; j_gene: TRBJ2-2; CDR3nt: TGCGCCAGCAGCTTGGTGTTGCAGGGGGCAAGTACCGGGGAGCTGTTTTTT; CDR3aa: CASSLVLQGASTGELFF
v_gene: TRBV4-1; d_gene: NA; j_gene: TRBJ2-1; CDR3nt: TGCGCCAGCAGCCAAGATAATTATGAGCAGTTCTTC; CDR3aa: CASSQDNYEQFF
v_gene: TRBV29-1; d_gene: TRBD2; j_gene: TRBJ2-1; CDR3nt: TGCAGCGTTGAAGAGGGTGCTAGCGGGAGCAATGAGCAGTTCTTC; CDR3aa: CSVEEGASGSNEQFF
v_gene: TRBV19; d_gene: NA; j_gene: TRBJ2-7; CDR3nt: TGTGCCAGTAGTATAGAGAGGGGGTACGAGCAGTACTTC; CDR3aa: CASSIERGYEQYF
v_gene: TRBV6-1; d_gene: TRBD1; j_gene: TRBJ1-1; CDR3nt: TGTGCCAGTGTGACAGGGACAAACACTGAAGCTTTCTTT; CDR3aa: CASVTGTNTEAFF
v_gene: TRBV7-2; d_gene: NA; j_gene: TRBJ2-6; CDR3nt: TGTGCCAGCAGCTTCCGAGGTGGGGGGTCTGGGGCCAACGTCCTGACTTTC; CDR3aa: CASSFRGGGSGANVLTF
v_gene: TRBV11-2; d_gene: TRBD1; j_gene: TRBJ1-1; CDR3nt: TGTGCCAGCAGCTTCCAGACAGGGGCGCCGGCTGAAGCTTTCTTT; CDR3aa: CASSFQTGAPAEAFF
v_gene: TRBV4-1; d_gene: NA; j_gene: TRBJ1-2; CDR3nt: TGCGCCAGCAGCCAAGATCGGGGGGCCAACTATGGCTACACCTTC; CDR3aa: CASSQDRGANYGYTF
v_gene: TRBV19; d_gene: TRBD2; j_gene: TRBJ2-5; CDR3nt: TGTGCCAGTAGTATTAGCGGGGGGGCCTTAGAGACCCAGTACTTC; CDR3aa: CASSISGGALETQYF
v_gene: TRBV28; d_gene: TRBD2; j_gene: TRBJ2-7; CDR3nt: TGTGCCAGCAGTCCGGGACTAGCGGGGAGCGAGCAGTACTTC; CDR3aa: CASSPGLAGSEQYF
v_gene: TRBV19; d_gene: TRBD1; j_gene: TRBJ1-6; CDR3nt: TGTGCCAGTAGTATTGGCAGGGGGGATAATTCACCCCTCCACTTT; CDR3aa: CASSIGRGDNSPLHF
v_gene: TRBV10-2; d_gene: TRBD2; j_gene: TRBJ2-7; CDR3nt: TGCGCCAGCAGGGGGACTAGCGGGACCTACGAGCAGTACTTC; CDR3aa: CASRGTSGTYEQYF
v_gene: TRBV5-1; d_gene: TRBD2; j_gene: TRBJ2-5; CDR3nt: TGCGCCAGCAGCTTGGAGGCTAGCGGGGGCCCAGAGACCCAGTACTTC; CDR3aa: CASSLEASGGPETQYF
v_gene: TRBV13; d_gene: TRBD1; j_gene: TRBJ1-2; CDR3nt: TGTGCCAGCAGCTCACACCCGGGACAGGTCGACGGCTACACCTTC; CDR3aa: CASSSHPGQVDGYTF
v_gene: TRBV30; d_gene: NA; j_gene: TRBJ2-5; CDR3nt: TGTGCCTGGGCCGTCGGGGAGACCCAGTACTTC; CDR3aa: CAWAVGETQYF
v_gene: TRBV9; d_gene: NA; j_gene: TRBJ2-1; CDR3nt: TGTGCCAGCAGCGACACAGAGGGATACAATGAGCAGTTCTTC; CDR3aa: CASSDTEGYNEQFF
v_gene: TRBV11-3; d_gene: NA; j_gene: TRBJ1-3; CDR3nt: TGTGCCAGCAGCTTAACAGTAGGAAACACCATATATTTT; CDR3aa: CASSLTVGNTIYF
v_gene: TRBV18; d_gene: NA; j_gene: TRBJ2-7; CDR3nt: TGTGCCAGCTCACCTGCTAGCGACTACGAGCAGTACTTC; CDR3aa: CASSPASDYEQYF
v_gene: TRBV4-2; d_gene: TRBD1; j_gene: TRBJ2-7; CDR3nt: TGTGCCAGCAGCCATGTTCCGGGACAGGGATCCGACGAGCAGTACTTC; CDR3aa: CASSHVPGQGSDEQYF
v_gene: TRBV6-5; d_gene: TRBD1; j_gene: TRBJ1-4; CDR3nt: TGTGCCAGCACCTCAGACACAGGGGACGTGGGAAAACTGTTTTTT; CDR3aa: CASTSDTGDVGKLFF
v_gene: TRBV2; d_gene: NA; j_gene: TRBJ1-1; CDR3nt: TGTGCCAGCATGGGCCATTTGGCCCCCAATGGCGCTGAAGCTTTCTTT; CDR3aa: CASMGHLAPNGAEAFF
v_gene: TRBV5-6; d_gene: NA; j_gene: TRBJ2-1; CDR3nt: TGTGCCAGCAGCTTGTACACGGCTAGCCCAAATGAGCAGTTCTTC; CDR3aa: CASSLYTASPNEQFF
v_gene: TRBV6-5; d_gene: NA; j_gene: TRBJ1-2; CDR3nt: TGTGCCAGCAGTTACTCGGCAGGGGAGCGGTACTATGGCTACACCTTC; CDR3aa: CASSYSAGERYYGYTF
v_gene: TRBV7-2; d_gene: TRBD2; j_gene: TRBJ2-7; CDR3nt: TGTGCCAGCAGCTTAGGGGGGGGAAAGGGATACGAGCAGTACTTC; CDR3aa: CASSLGGGKGYEQYF
v_gene: TRBV14; d_gene: NA; j_gene: TRBJ2-7; CDR3nt: TGTGCCAGCAGCCAATCTGTGGGCCGAGCTTACGAGCAGTACTTC; CDR3aa: CASSQSVGRAYEQYF
v_gene: TRBV5-1; d_gene: TRBD2; j_gene: TRBJ2-2; CDR3nt: TGCGCCAGCAGCTTGGTGCGGGGGACGAACACCGGGGAGCTGTTTTTT; CDR3aa: CASSLVRGTNTGELFF
v_gene: TRBV19; d_gene: TRBD1; j_gene: TRBJ2-1; CDR3nt: TGTGCCAGTAGTACAGACAGGGGCGGAACTTACAATGAGCAGTTCTTC; CDR3aa: CASSTDRGGTYNEQFF
v_gene: TRBV7-9; d_gene: TRBD1; j_gene: TRBJ1-1; CDR3nt: TGTGCCAGCAGGGGGGACACAGGGGGCACTGAAGCTTTCTTT; CDR3aa: CASRGDTGGTEAFF
v_gene: TRBV5-1; d_gene: NA; j_gene: TRBJ2-1; CDR3nt: TGCGCCAGCAGTTTACAGTCTAACCATGAGCAGTTCTTC; CDR3aa: CASSLQSNHEQFF